What follows is one T cell receptor (beta chain) and its context. It lacks a known antigen. Base qualities are missing; no much larger clone stands one base away. This sample was included in a study of a mutant IDH1 vaccine in newly diagnosed glioma (dated by TCRdb to the early 2020s). About the investigation overall: Vaccination started 4-6 weeks after radiotherapy alone, or was given together with temozolomide cycles in the groups whose treatment included chemotherapy. Before enrollment, patients had received standard therapy of radiotherapy alone, temozolomide alone, or radiochemotherapy with temozolomide; most received the combination. Peripheral blood was collected at six visits: V03 (baseline), V05, V07, V10, V12 and V13. Longitudinal TCRB deep sequencing was performed for 20 to 30 treated patients wherever samples were available for exploratory analyses. The week-35 safety follow-up took place at visit V12, and the week-47 end of study took place at visit V13. The approximately 33 treated patients were approximately 62% male and around 40% female, with a mean age of roughly 40 years.

Study-level results and caveats: Availability determined which PBMC samples were chosen for TCRB deep sequencing. Vaccine-induced immune responses across multiple MHC alleles were detected in 93.3% of patients. Pseudoprogression seemed to be unrelated to changes in the top peripheral T cell clonotypes found by TCRB sequencing. The authors noted that analyses of patient blood samples could not be reproduced because of sample limitations.

Read against the paper, the sample's time point label means: week 47, end of study. Each vaccine dose was 300 ug of a 20-mer mutant IDH1 peptide in Montanide, given subcutaneously with topical imiquimod. Patients received eight vaccinations in weeks 1, 3, 5, 7, 11, 15, 19 and 23, corresponding to visits V03 through V10. Donors had newly diagnosed WHO grade 3 or 4 IDH1-mutant astrocytomas with loss of nuclear ATRX. The samples were drawn from NOA16, a multicentre, single-arm, open-label phase I trial in Germany that tested a mutant IDH1 peptide vaccine in humans for the first time. Genomic DNA for TCRB sequencing was isolated from EDTA blood with the DNeasy Blood and Tissue Kit. The library was generated by the immunoSEQ multiplex PCR assay. Rearranged TCR beta chain sequences were amplified with the hsTCRB Kit following the manufacturer's protocol. Sequencing of TCRB libraries was carried out on an Illumina MiSeq. Under the source paper's analysis protocol: The kit vendor's proprietary platform handled demultiplexing, trimming and gene mapping. Imported from immuneACCESS, the table was reduced by TCRdb to in-frame sequences with V and J called. These copies leave out some clones; in studies compared against another copy, an unresolved V gene accounts for under half, and the cause of the remainder is not known. The DNA was the basis for D and trimming; V, J and clone size are from that table. The sample table records 84,000 or so clones; approximately 78% of these occur just once. The ten top clones hold 4% to 5.5% of the sample.

The sequence was obtained from a man aged 40-49 years with glioma. Material: PBMCs, obtained from a glioma patient whose treatment included an IDH1 peptide vaccine.

The CDR3 protein is CAWSENTGELFF. The nucleotides read TGTGCCTGGAGTGAGAACACCGGGGAGCTGTTTTTT. Here the chain combines TRBV30 and TRBJ2-2, with no reliable assignment of the D segment. CDR1 and CDR2 are read off the germline V gene (reference sequence) as GTSNPN and SVGIG. CDR3 length: 12 amino acids, cysteine to phenylalanine. CDR3 DNA only is kept here, 36 bases in frame from base 1. V is pared back by 1 base and J by 1 base, with 1 base lying between the germline termini.